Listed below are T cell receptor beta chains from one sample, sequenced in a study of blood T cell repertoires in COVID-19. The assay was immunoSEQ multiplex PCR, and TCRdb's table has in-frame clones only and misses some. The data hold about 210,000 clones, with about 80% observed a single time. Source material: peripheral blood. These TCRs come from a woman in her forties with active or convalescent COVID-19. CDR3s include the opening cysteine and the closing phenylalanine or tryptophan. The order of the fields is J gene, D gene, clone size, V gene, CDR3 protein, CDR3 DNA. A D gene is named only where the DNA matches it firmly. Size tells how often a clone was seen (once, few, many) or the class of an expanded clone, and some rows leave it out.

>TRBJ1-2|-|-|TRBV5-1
CASSLVGGAYGYTF
TGCGCCAGCAGCTTGGTTGGGGGGGCCTATGGCTACACCTTC
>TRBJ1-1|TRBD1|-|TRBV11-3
CASSTTGGNTEAFF
TGTGCCAGCAGCACGACAGGGGGCAACACTGAAGCTTTCTTT
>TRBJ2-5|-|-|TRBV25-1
CASSDSTRDRETQYF
TGTGCCAGCAGTGACTCGACTAGGGACCGGGAGACCCAGTACTTC
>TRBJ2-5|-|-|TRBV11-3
CASSWTRTRQETQYF
TGTGCCAGCAGCTGGACTCGCACTCGTCAAGAGACCCAGTACTTC
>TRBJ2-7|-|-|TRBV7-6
CASSLDFSLGAGEQYF
TGTGCCAGCAGCTTAGATTTTAGCCTGGGGGCCGGCGAGCAGTACTTC
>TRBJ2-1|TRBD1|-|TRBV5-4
CASSLGQGGDEQFF
TGTGCCAGCAGCTTGGGACAGGGGGGAGATGAGCAGTTCTTC
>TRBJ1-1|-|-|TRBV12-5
CASGLAGMDTEAFF
TGTGCTAGTGGTTTGGCAGGGATGGACACTGAAGCTTTCTTT
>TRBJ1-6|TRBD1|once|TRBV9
CASSHDRGNSPLHF
TGTGCCAGCAGCCATGACAGGGGCAATTCACCCCTCCACTTT
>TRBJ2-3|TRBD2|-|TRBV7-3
CASSLISGPEADTQYF
TGTGCCAGCAGCCTTATTAGCGGGCCCGAAGCAGATACGCAGTATTTT
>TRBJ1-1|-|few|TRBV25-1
CASSEIRENTEAFF
TGTGCCAGCAGTGAAATCAGGGAGAACACTGAAGCTTTCTTT
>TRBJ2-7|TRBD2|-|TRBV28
CASSFFSGRTEQYF
TGTGCCAGCAGTTTTTTTAGCGGGAGGACCGAGCAGTACTTC
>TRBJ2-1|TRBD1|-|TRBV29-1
CSVDPPRDSSYNEQFF
TGCAGCGTTGACCCACCCCGGGACAGCTCCTACAATGAGCAGTTCTTC
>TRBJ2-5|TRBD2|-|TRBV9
CASSVGGSQETQYF
TGTGCCAGCAGCGTCGGGGGGTCCCAAGAGACCCAGTACTTC
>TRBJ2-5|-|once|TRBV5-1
CASSQQGHQETQYF
TGCGCCAGCAGCCAACAGGGCCACCAAGAGACCCAGTACTTC
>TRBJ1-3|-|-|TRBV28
CASRRGNTIYF
TGTGCCAGCAGACGGGGAAACACCATATATTTT
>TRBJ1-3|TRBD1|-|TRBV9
CASSGDSSSGNTIYF
TGTGCCAGCAGCGGGGACAGCTCCTCTGGAAACACCATATATTTT